The 25 T cell receptor beta chains below all came from one sample that was sequenced in a study of blood T cells in healthy people across ages. The authors ran a second PCR of about 6 to 11 cycles using a sample-barcoded 5' primer and a J-beta primer mix. TCRdb re-derived calls from the 5' RACE reads in MiXCR, one entry per CDR3 protein. The sample records more than 500,000 distinct CDR3 sequences, roughly a quarter being singletons. A further study also used this sample, focusing on T cells of mothers and their children.

Input material: blood. Every receptor here comes from a boy aged 2 to 9 in good health.

The V call is TRBV20-1, the J call TRBJ1-2; possibly TRBD1 for D (6 bases). V was pared by 5 bases and J by 4 bases, with 8 bases between. Germline lookup yields CDR1 DFQATT and CDR2 SNEGSKA (reference sequence). The CDR3 covers 11 residues. CDR3 amino acids: CSAEQGYGYTF. The CDR3 DNA reads TGCAGTGCTGAACAGGGCTATGGCTACACCTTC.

This clonotype was seen only a few times. The genes are TRBV27 and TRBJ2-6, with D perhaps matching TRBD1 (6 bases). Germline V lookup: CDR1 MNHEY, CDR2 SMNVEV (reference sequence). The germline V and J ends were trimmed by 4 bases and 3 bases, with 10 bases remaining between them. The length of the CDR3 is 15 residues. In DNA form, the CDR3 reads TGTGCCAGCAGTTCCACAGGGATTGGGGCCAACGTCCTGACTTTC. It codes for CASSSTGIGANVLTF.

This rearrangement joins TRBV6-2 or TRBV6-3 to TRBJ2-3; 8 bases align to TRBD2. The CDR3 covers 17 residues. The V and J ends lost 6 bases and 0 bases, in that order; junction bases with no gene match: 11. The germline gives CDR1 MNHEY, CDR2 SVGEGT. The CDR3 nucleotides are TGTGCCAGCAGACCCCTTTTACTAGCGGCTAGCACAGATACGCAGTATTTT. This translates into CASRPLLLAASTDTQYF.

This clonotype has more than one count but fewer than ten. The J gene is TRBJ2-4, the V gene TRBV6-5, with D possibly matching TRBD1 (6 bases). The CDR3 consists of 14 residues. The germline V gene encodes CDR1 MNHEY and CDR2 SVGAGI. V was clipped by 5 bases and J by 9 bases, with 17 bases between them. The CDR3: CASSPGTSQVIQYF. CDR3 sequence (DNA): TGTGCCAGCAGTCCCGGGACATCTCAAGTCATTCAGTACTTC.

The chain employs TRBV5-5 and TRBJ2-1, with D possibly being TRBD2 (5 bases). From germline, CDR1 is SGHKS and CDR2 YYEKEE (reference sequence). This CDR3 contains 15 residues. Trimming left V 4 bases short and J 9 bases short, with 20 bases between. This CDR3 is CASSHKTWEKVEQFF. CDR3 nucleotides: TGTGCCAGCAGCCACAAGACGTGGGAGAAGGTTGAGCAGTTCTTC.

The chain combines TRBV3-1 with TRBJ2-1; tentative D call: TRBD1 (6 bases). Germline V CDR1 and CDR2: LGHDT, YNNKEL (reference sequence). The CDR3 covers 14 residues. V lost 4 bases and J 8 bases, leaving 15 bases between the germline ends. CDR3 nucleotide sequence: TGTGCCAGCAGCCCGCGCAACAGGGCGGATGAGCAGTTCTTC. It is translated as CASSPRNRADEQFF.

The rearrangement links TRBV29-1 to TRBJ2-7, with 7 bases matching TRBD2. V shed 6 bases and J 0 bases; nucleotides not matched to a gene: 5. Germline CDR1 is SQVTM and CDR2 is ANQGSEA. The CDR3 consists of 13 residues. The CDR3 nucleotides are TGCAGCGTCCGGCTAGCGGACTCCTACGAGCAGTACTTC. Amino acid sequence: CSVRLADSYEQYF.

The sample holds a few counts of this clonotype. The chain recombines TRBV2 with TRBJ2-7; the D gene could be TRBD1 or TRBD2 (6 bases each). This CDR3 is built from 14 residues. Trimming removed 6 bases from V and 0 bases from J, with 12 bases in between. CDR1 and CDR2 (germline): SNHLY, FYNNEI. The CDR3, as DNA: TGTGCCAGCAGCGCAGGGGAGGACTCCTACGAGCAGTACTTC. The encoded protein is CASSAGEDSYEQYF.

V is TRBV24-1 and J is TRBJ2-3, with D maybe TRBD2 (5 bases). With 3 bases removed from V and 3 bases from J, the gap between germline ends came to 9 bases. The CDR3 loop spans 14 amino acids. Germline V gives CDR1 KGHDR, CDR2 SFDVKD. This chain's CDR3 is CATSDPGLTDTQYF. CDR3 DNA: TGTGCCACCAGTGATCCTGGACTGACAGATACGCAGTATTTT.

This clonotype has only a few counts. V gene TRBV10-3 combines with J gene TRBJ1-3, with D unresolved. V shed 2 bases and J shed 4 bases, with 15 bases lying between them. The CDR3 has 16 residues. Germline assignment: CDR1 ENHRY and CDR2 SYGVKD. CDR3 loop: CAISESPGAGGNTIYF. CDR3 bases: TGTGCCATCAGTGAGAGTCCAGGCGCCGGAGGAAACACCATATATTTT.

The V gene is TRBV29-1, the J gene TRBJ2-3; D gene uncertain. This CDR3 has 11 residues. Per the germline V gene, CDR1 is SQVTM and CDR2 is ANQGSEA. V was cut by 3 bases and J by 5 bases, with 6 bases left in between. CDR3 region: CSVDWGDTQYF. In DNA form, the CDR3 reads TGCAGCGTTGATTGGGGAGATACGCAGTATTTT.

The chain uses TRBV10-3 and TRBJ2-5; D may be TRBD1 (5 bases). Germline lookup yields CDR1 ENHRY and CDR2 SYGVKD. This CDR3 has 13 residues. Deletions cut 7 bases from V and 4 bases from J, with 13 bases between. The CDR3: CAINQGVGETQYF. CDR3 DNA: TGTGCCATCAACCAAGGGGTGGGAGAGACCCAGTACTTC.

This clonotype was seen more than once but under ten times. This chain joins TRBV10-3 and TRBJ2-3; no firm D call. Trimming left V 11 bases short and J 4 bases short, with 10 bases between. CDR1 and CDR2 from the germline V gene are ENHRY and SYGVKD. CDR3 size: 11 residues. In DNA, the CDR3 is TGTGCCGCCGCAGAGGCAGATACGCAGTATTTT. Translating it yields CAAAEADTQYF.

V usage is TRBV9 and J usage is TRBJ2-6; the D is unclear. Trimming removed 0 bases at V and 4 bases at J, with 8 bases between. The CDR3 has 15 residues. Germline CDR1 is SGDLS and CDR2 is YYNGEE. The CDR3 protein is CASSVASLGANVLTF. CDR3 nucleotides: TGTGCCAGCAGCGTAGCCAGCCTGGGGGCCAACGTCCTGACTTTC.

This clonotype was seen more than once but under ten times. The chain couples TRBV29-1 to TRBJ2-2, with D maybe TRBD1 (7 bases). V lost 6 bases, J lost 0 bases, and 14 bases lay in between. This CDR3 is 15 amino acids long. In germline, CDR1 is SQVTM, CDR2 ANQGSEA. CDR3 DNA: TGCAGCGTCTCAGGGGGGCAATCGAACACCGGGGAGCTGTTTTTT. Its protein is CSVSGGQSNTGELFF.

The chain uses TRBV20-1 and TRBJ2-1; TRBD2 matches at 8 bases. The CDR3 contains 12 residues. Trimming cost V 8 bases and J 7 bases; bases outside gene matches: 7. From germline, CDR1 is DFQATT and CDR2 SNEGSKA (reference sequence). For the CDR3, the DNA is TGCAGTCAAAAAGGGACTAGTAATGAGCAGTTCTTC. Encoded protein: CSQKGTSNEQFF.

The J gene is TRBJ1-5, the V gene TRBV12-3 or TRBV12-4, with D maybe TRBD1 (5 bases). Trimming took off 5 bases at V and 4 bases at J, with 15 bases between the two ends. CDR3 length: 15 residues. CDR3 loop: CASSPVAGWNQPQHF. The CDR3 DNA reads as TGTGCCAGCAGTCCAGTCGCAGGGTGGAATCAGCCCCAGCATTTT.

This chain connects TRBV5-5 to TRBJ2-7; TRBD2 agrees at 10 bases. Germline CDR1 reads SGHKS; CDR2 reads YYEKEE (reference sequence). J lost 1 base, V lost 0 bases, and 10 bases had no gene match. This CDR3 region has 18 residues. The CDR3 bases are TGTGCCAGCAGCTTGGTGTGGCTAGCGGGAGTGGCGTCCTACGAGCAGTACTTC. Translation: CASSLVWLAGVASYEQYF.

The chain uses TRBV11-2 and TRBJ2-5; 10 bases are a match to TRBD2. The J call is in doubt because the DNA end fits TRBJ2-7 better. Germline CDR1 reads SGHAT; CDR2 reads FQNNGV. The CDR3 runs 14 residues. The CDR3 sequence is CASSTSGDFYEQYF. CDR3 coding DNA: TGTGCCAGCAGTACTAGCGGGGACTTCTACGAGCAGTACTTC.

This clonotype was detected only a few times. This chain connects TRBV6-5 to TRBJ1-5, with TRBD1 identical over 7 bases. The germline gives CDR1 MNHEY, CDR2 SVGAGI. Unmatched junction bases numbered 1, after V lost 0 bases and J lost 5 bases. The CDR3 covers 14 residues. CDR3 nucleotides: TGTGCCAGCAGTTACTCCAGGGGGGATCAGCCCCAGCATTTT. Encoded protein: CASSYSRGDQPQHF.

Only a few counts were recorded for this clonotype. This chain links TRBV11-2 with TRBJ2-5; the match to TRBD2 covers 11 bases. The germline V gene has CDR1 SGHAT and CDR2 FQNNGV. V trimming: 5 bases; J trimming: 0 bases; junction bases outside the gene matches: 5. The CDR3 spans 16 residues. The CDR3 nucleotides read TGTGCCAGCAGCCTCGGACTAGCGGGCAACCAAGAGACCCAGTACTTC. It is translated as CASSLGLAGNQETQYF.

This clonotype occurred a few times. J is TRBJ2-7 and V is TRBV20-1; weak D call: TRBD1 (6 bases). Germline V gene data show CDR1 as DFQATT and CDR2 as SNEGSKA (reference sequence). Trimming removed 7 bases at V and 0 bases at J, with 13 bases between. The CDR3 totals 13 residues. The CDR3 region has the DNA TGCAGTGTCACCGGACAGAGCTCCTACGAGCAGTACTTC. This codes for CSVTGQSSYEQYF.

This clonotype was found a few times. The CDR3 reads CSARPGADNQPQHF. CDR3 coding DNA: TGCAGTGCTAGGCCGGGGGCCGACAATCAGCCCCAGCATTTT. The rearrangement links TRBV20-1 to TRBJ1-5; D is possibly TRBD1 (6 bases). This CDR3 has 14 residues. Germline values: CDR1 DFQATT, CDR2 SNEGSKA (reference sequence). Trimming shortened V by 3 bases and J by 3 bases, and 12 bases separated the two germline ends.

This clonotype was seen at least ten times. The V call is TRBV18, the J call TRBJ2-3; 10 bases align to TRBD1. The CDR3 totals 15 residues. The V gene's germline CDR1 is KGHSH and CDR2 LQKENI. V was clipped by 6 bases and J by 2 bases; unmatched bases: 5. Here the CDR3 DNA reads TGTGCCAGCTCCCCGGACAGGGGGTACACAGATACGCAGTATTTT. Its translation is CASSPDRGYTDTQYF.

The rearrangement joins TRBV5-1 to TRBJ1-1; D ambiguous. CDR3 length: 13 amino acids. Trimming pared 5 bases from V and 4 bases from J, leaving 12 bases between. Germline CDR1 reads SGHRS; CDR2 reads YFSETQ. The CDR3 DNA sequence: TGCGCCAGCAGTGGGGTACCGATCACTGAAGCTTTCTTT. Translated: CASSGVPITEAFF.